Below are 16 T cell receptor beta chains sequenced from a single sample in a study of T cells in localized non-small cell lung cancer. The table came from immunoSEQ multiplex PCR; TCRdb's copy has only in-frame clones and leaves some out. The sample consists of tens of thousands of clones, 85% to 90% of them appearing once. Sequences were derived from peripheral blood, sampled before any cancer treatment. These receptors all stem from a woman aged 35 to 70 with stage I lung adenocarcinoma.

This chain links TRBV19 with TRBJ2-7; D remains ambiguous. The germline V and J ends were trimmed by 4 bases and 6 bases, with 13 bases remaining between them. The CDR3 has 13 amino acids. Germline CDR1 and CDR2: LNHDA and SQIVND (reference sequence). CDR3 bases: TGTGCCAGTAGTACCGTCGCGGACGGCGAGCAGTACTTC. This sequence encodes CASSTVADGEQYF. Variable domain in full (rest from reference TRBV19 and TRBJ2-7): DGGITQSPKYLFRKEGQNVTLSCEQNLNHDAMYWYRQDPGQGLRLIYYSQIVNDFQKGDIAEGYSVSREKKESFPLTVTSAQKNPTAFYLCASSTVADGEQYFGPGTRLTVT.

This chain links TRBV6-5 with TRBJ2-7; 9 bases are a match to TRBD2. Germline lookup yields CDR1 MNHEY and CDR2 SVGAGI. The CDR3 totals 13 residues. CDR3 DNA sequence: TGTGCTTCGGGGCGGGAGGGTGCCTACGAGCAGTACTTC. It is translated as CASGREGAYEQYF.

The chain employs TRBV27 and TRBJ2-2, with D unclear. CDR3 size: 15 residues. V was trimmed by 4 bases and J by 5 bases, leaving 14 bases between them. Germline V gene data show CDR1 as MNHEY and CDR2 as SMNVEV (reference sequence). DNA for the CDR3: TGTGCCAGCAGTTGGTCTTCTTTGGGGACCGGGGAGCTGTTTTTT. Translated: CASSWSSLGTGELFF.

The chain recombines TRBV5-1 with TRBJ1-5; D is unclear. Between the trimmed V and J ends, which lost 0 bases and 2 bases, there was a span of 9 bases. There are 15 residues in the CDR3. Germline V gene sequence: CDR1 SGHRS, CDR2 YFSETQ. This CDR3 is CASSLDGGRNQPQHF. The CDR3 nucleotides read TGCGCCAGCAGCTTGGACGGAGGACGCAATCAGCCCCAGCATTTT.

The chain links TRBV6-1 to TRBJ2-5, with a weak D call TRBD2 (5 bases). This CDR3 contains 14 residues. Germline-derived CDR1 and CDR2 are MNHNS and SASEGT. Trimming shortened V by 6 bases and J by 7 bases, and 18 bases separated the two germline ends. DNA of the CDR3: TGTGCCAGCAGGGTAATGGACGGGAAGGGGACCCAGTACTTC. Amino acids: CASRVMDGKGTQYF.

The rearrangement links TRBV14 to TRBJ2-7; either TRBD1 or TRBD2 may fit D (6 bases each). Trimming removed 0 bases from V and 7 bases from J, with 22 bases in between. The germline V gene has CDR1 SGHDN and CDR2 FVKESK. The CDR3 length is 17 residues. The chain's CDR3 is CASSQDRPIRGVREQYF. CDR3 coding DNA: TGTGCCAGCAGCCAAGATAGACCCATTAGGGGGGTGAGGGAGCAGTACTTC.

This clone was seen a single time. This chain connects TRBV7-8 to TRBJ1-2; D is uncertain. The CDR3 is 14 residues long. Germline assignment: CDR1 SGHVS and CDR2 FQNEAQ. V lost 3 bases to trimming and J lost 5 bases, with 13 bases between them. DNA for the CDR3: TGTGCCAGCAGCTTGGGTGGTTCGCTATATGGCTACACCTTC. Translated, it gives CASSLGGSLYGYTF.

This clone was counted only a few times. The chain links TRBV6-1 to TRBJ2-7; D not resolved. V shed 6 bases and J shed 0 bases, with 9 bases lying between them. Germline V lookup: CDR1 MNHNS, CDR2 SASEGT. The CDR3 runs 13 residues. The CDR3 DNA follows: TGTGCCAGCAGCCTCGCGGACTCCTACGAGCAGTACTTC. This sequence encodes CASSLADSYEQYF.

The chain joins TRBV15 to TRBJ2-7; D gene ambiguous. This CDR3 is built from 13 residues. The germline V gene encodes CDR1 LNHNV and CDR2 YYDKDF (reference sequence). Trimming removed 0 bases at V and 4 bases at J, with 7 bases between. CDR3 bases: TGTGCCACCAGCAGAGATCAAAGGTACGAGCAGTACTTC. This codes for CATSRDQRYEQYF.

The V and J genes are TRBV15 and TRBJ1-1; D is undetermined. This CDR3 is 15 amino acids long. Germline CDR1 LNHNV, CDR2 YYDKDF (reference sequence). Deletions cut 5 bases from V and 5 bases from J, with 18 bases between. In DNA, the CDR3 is TGTGCCACCAGCCCCCCAAGGTCCTGGGAGACTGAAGCTTTCTTT. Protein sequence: CATSPPRSWETEAFF.

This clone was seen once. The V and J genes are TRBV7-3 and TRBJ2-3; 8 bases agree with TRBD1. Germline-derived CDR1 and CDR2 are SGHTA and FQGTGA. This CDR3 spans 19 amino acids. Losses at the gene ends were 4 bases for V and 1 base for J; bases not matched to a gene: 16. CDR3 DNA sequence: TGTGCCAGCAGCTCCCCGGGGCAGGGGGCTTTTCCCGGCACAGATACGCAGTATTTT. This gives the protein CASSSPGQGAFPGTDTQYF.

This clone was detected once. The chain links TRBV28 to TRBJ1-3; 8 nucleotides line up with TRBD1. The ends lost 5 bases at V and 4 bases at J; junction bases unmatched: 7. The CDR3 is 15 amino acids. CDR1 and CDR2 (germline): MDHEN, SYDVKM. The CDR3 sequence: CASSDSTGGGNTIYF. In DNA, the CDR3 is TGTGCCAGCAGTGACTCCACAGGGGGAGGAAACACCATATATTTT.

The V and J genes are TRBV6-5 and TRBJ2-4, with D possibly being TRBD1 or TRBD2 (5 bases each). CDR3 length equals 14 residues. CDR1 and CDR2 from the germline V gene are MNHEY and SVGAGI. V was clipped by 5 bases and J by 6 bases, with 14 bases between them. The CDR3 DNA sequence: TGTGCCAGCAGTGCAGCAGGGACCCTAAACATTCAGTACTTC. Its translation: CASSAAGTLNIQYF.

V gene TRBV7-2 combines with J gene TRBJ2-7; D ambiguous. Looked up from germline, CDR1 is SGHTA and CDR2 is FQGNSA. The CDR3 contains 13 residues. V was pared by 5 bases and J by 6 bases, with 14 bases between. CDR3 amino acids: CASSPDLLAEQYF. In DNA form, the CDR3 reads TGTGCCAGCAGCCCCGACCTTCTTGCCGAGCAGTACTTC.

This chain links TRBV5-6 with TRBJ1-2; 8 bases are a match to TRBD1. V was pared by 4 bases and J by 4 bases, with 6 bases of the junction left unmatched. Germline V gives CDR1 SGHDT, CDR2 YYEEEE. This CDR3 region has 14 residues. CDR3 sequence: CASSVGQVLYGYTF. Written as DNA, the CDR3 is TGTGCCAGCAGCGTGGGACAGGTTCTCTATGGCTACACCTTC.

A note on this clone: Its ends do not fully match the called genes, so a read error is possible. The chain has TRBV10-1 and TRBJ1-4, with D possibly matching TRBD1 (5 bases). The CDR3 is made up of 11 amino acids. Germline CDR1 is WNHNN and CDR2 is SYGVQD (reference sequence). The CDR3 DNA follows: TGCGCCATACCCCGGACGGGGGAACCTCCTTTT. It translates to CAIPRTGEPPF.